This T cell receptor beta chain was recovered during a study of blood T cell repertoires in COVID-19 (dated by TCRdb to between 2020 and 2021). Regarding the study in general: Collaborator samples came from the United States, Italy and Spain and covered acute and convalescent phases of COVID-19. The sample metadata nearly always contained a de-identified subject ID, COVID-19 status, age in years and sex. The repertoires were released in a freely available public database intended as a resource for research on the immune response to SARS-CoV-2. Samples were obtained from the ongoing ImmuneRACE study (first 160 participants) and from approximately 1,200 subjects provided by 6 global collaborators. The material from the prospective study consisted of cDNA or gDNA derived from T cells, B-cell-depleted T cells, or PBMCs. Where HLA class I and class II types were available, the types were taken from metadata supplied by the sample provider, not from assay-based typing. The dataset comprised deeply sampled blood TCRbeta repertoires from subjects exposed to, actively infected with, or recovered from COVID-19.

Participants in the prospective study were enrolled through a virtual design, were aged roughly 18 to 100 years, and lived in approximately 25 United States geographic areas. Cohort assignment in the prospective study relied on participant-reported clinical history from a screening survey and a study questionnaire. ImmuneRACE Cohort 3 recovered participants were defined by two consecutive negative NP/OP PCR tests, healthcare professional clearance, or symptom resolution. In the prospective study, whole blood, serum and a nasopharyngeal or oropharyngeal swab were collected from each participant by mobile phlebotomists. Participants in the prospective study had the option to provide additional blood draws and questionnaires over a roughly 2-month period. Before DNA extraction, prospective study blood samples were shipped either frozen or at room temperature. The CDR3 numbers 15 residues from cysteine through phenylalanine. The sequence is cut down to CDR3 DNA, 45 bases in frame from base 1. From V the trimming removes 5 bases and from J it removes 5 bases, while the gene matches leave 11 bases of the junction unaccounted for. CDR1 MNHEY and CDR2 SVGAGI are derived from the germline V gene.

The paper's findings and limits, for the study overall: Clinical and demographic metadata were provided uncurated, with the amount varying by source and participant.

TCRbeta CDR3 regions were amplified from genomic DNA using the immunoSEQ Assay, a bias-controlled multiplex PCR. Concerning the study's data processing: The number of nucleated cells in each sample was estimated from the amplification of reference gene primers within the assay. Sequence reads were collapsed and filtered to measure the absolute abundance of every unique TCRbeta CDR3 rearrangement. For each sample, productive Simpson clonality was calculated by taking the square root of Simpson's diversity index across productive rearrangements. The table was pulled from immuneACCESS by TCRdb, which kept in-frame rearrangements only. Such tables lose some clones; where checked, under half of the loss comes from unresolved V genes, and the rest has no known cause. Clonal size and the V and J genes are those of that table, whereas D and trimming came from the DNA. In all, the sample holds more than 250,000 clones, and 70% to 90% of those were seen once. In total, the top ten clones hold less than 2.5% of the sample.

In regard to this clone: Its cognate antigen has yet to be identified. No qualities accompany the bases; no much larger clone lies one base away.

The specimen was PBMCs or T cells enriched from blood (not recorded which). This chain joins TRBV6-5 to TRBJ1-1, with 7 junctional bases fitting TRBD1. The receptor was isolated from a man aged 25 to 45 who had recovered from COVID-19. The nucleotide sequence is given as TGTGCCAGCAGTCTGGGACAGACCCACTCGACTGAAGCTTTCTTT. Translated, it reads CASSLGQTHSTEAFF.